This is a list of T cell receptor beta chains from one sample in a study of shared clonotypes between healthy human individuals. The repertoire was sequenced with immunoSEQ multiplex PCR; TCRdb's copy has only in-frame clones and lacks some. The table lists around 2.1 million clones, about 92% of them singletons. The sample comprised naive CD8+ T cells from PBMCs. These receptors originate from a man younger than 35 in good health. Some clones in this sample may be carry-over from other donors' samples. Each CDR3 is given with its conserved first and last residue. The D gene is left open where the match is weak. Size is omitted from some rows. Given values are once, few, many or a class for expanded clones.

CATSRHRADTQYF | TGTGCCACCAGCAGGCACAGAGCAGATACGCAGTATTTT | - | TRBJ2-3 | TRBV15 | -
CASTADGDNTGELFF | TGTGCCAGCACCGCGGACGGGGACAACACCGGGGAGCTGTTTTTT | - | TRBJ2-2 | TRBV6-5 | -
CASSLEPKGERTEAFF | TGTGCCAGCAGCTTAGAGCCTAAGGGGGAGCGCACTGAAGCTTTCTTT | - | TRBJ1-1 | TRBV11-2 | -
CASSFTGGASEQYF | TGTGCCAGCAGTTTCACTGGGGGCGCGTCCGAGCAGTACTTC | - | TRBJ2-7 | TRBV28 | -
CASSSGTGVEKLFF | TGTGCCAGCAGTTCCGGGACAGGGGTTGAAAAACTGTTTTTT | - | TRBJ1-4 | TRBV6-5 | TRBD1
CASSFPTGGTNEKLFF | TGTGCCAGCAGCTTCCCGACAGGGGGTACTAATGAAAAACTGTTTTTT | - | TRBJ1-4 | TRBV7-2 | TRBD1
CASSPRAGAYEQYF | TGTGCCAGCAGCCCTCGGGCGGGAGCGTACGAGCAGTACTTC | - | TRBJ2-7 | TRBV7-9 | TRBD2
CASRSRDFSGNTIYF | TGTGCCAGCAGAAGCCGGGACTTCTCTGGAAACACCATATATTTT | - | TRBJ1-3 | TRBV5-8 | -
CASSLLLNTEAFF | TGTGCCAGCAGCCTACTGCTGAACACTGAAGCTTTCTTT | - | TRBJ1-1 | TRBV13 | -
CSVEGGFGADTQYF | TGCAGCGTTGAAGGTGGGTTCGGCGCAGATACGCAGTATTTT | - | TRBJ2-3 | TRBV29-1 | -
CASSTSGSSYEQYF | TGTGCCAGCAGCACGTCCGGGAGCTCCTACGAGCAGTACTTC | - | TRBJ2-7 | TRBV7-9 | -
CASSFLGPATDTQYF | TGTGCCAGCAGTTTTCTTGGACCAGCCACAGATACGCAGTATTTT | once | TRBJ2-3 | TRBV6-6 | -
CASSLLAENTEAFF | TGTGCCAGCAGTTTGCTGGCGGAGAACACTGAAGCTTTCTTT | - | TRBJ1-1 | TRBV28 | -
CASSPPVEDTEAFF | TGTGCCAGCAGTCCACCGGTTGAGGACACTGAAGCTTTCTTT | - | TRBJ1-1 | TRBV5-5 | -
CASSLGTGYYEQYF | TGTGCCAGCAGTTTAGGAACAGGGTACTACGAGCAGTACTTC | once | TRBJ2-7 | TRBV27 | -
CASSFYPGQGNEQYF | TGTGCCAGCAGTTTTTATCCGGGACAGGGCAACGAGCAGTACTTC | - | TRBJ2-7 | TRBV28 | TRBD1
CASSPDRGLSYEQYF | TGTGCCAGCAGCCCGGACAGGGGGCTATCCTACGAGCAGTACTTC | - | TRBJ2-7 | TRBV7-6 | TRBD1
CASSPPGVSNYGYTF | TGTGCCAGTAGCCCACCGGGCGTCTCTAACTATGGCTACACCTTC | - | TRBJ1-2 | TRBV19 | -
CASSRGVSGRAEEQYF | TGCGCCAGCAGCCGAGGGGTCAGCGGGAGGGCGGAAGAGCAGTACTTC | - | TRBJ2-7 | TRBV4-3 | TRBD2
CSVGGGKVYEQYF | TGCAGCGTCGGGGGGGGAAAGGTCTACGAGCAGTACTTC | - | TRBJ2-7 | TRBV29-1 | TRBD2
CSVEDPRARFSNTEAFF | TGCAGCGTTGAAGATCCCCGCGCCCGTTTTTCGAACACTGAAGCTTTCTTT | - | TRBJ1-1 | TRBV29-1 | -
CASSIVDYSNQPQHF | TGTGCCAGTAGTATCGTGGATTATAGCAATCAGCCCCAGCATTTT | - | TRBJ1-5 | TRBV19 | -
CSVAGTSGRPSYEQYF | TGCAGCGTTGCCGGGACTAGCGGGAGGCCCTCCTACGAGCAGTACTTC | - | TRBJ2-7 | TRBV29-1 | TRBD2
CATSRQTRSGELFF | TGTGCCACCAGCAGGCAAACTCGGTCGGGGGAGCTGTTTTTT | - | TRBJ2-2 | TRBV15 | -
CASSVVSDSYNEQFF | TGTGCCAGCAGCGTAGTCTCGGACTCCTACAATGAGCAGTTCTTC | - | TRBJ2-1 | TRBV9 | -
CASTPSRSYNEQFF | TGTGCCAGCACCCCTAGCAGATCCTACAATGAGCAGTTCTTC | once | TRBJ2-1 | TRBV28 | -
CASSEQGQAFGGYEQYF | TGTGCCAGCAGTGAACAGGGACAGGCCTTCGGGGGCTACGAGCAGTACTTC | - | TRBJ2-7 | TRBV6-1 | TRBD1
CASSEDRGAYEQYF | TGCGCCAGCAGTGAGGACAGGGGTGCCTACGAGCAGTACTTC | - | TRBJ2-7 | TRBV4-1 | TRBD1
CASSQDGMGWEGAYEQYF | TGTGCCAGCAGCCAAGATGGGATGGGTTGGGAGGGAGCCTACGAGCAGTACTTC | - | TRBJ2-7 | TRBV4-2 | TRBD2
CAWAGQETYNEQFF | TGTGCCTGGGCGGGCCAAGAAACCTACAATGAGCAGTTCTTC | - | TRBJ2-1 | TRBV30 | -
CASTDASGLLYEQYF | TGTGCCAGCACCGACGCTAGCGGACTCCTCTACGAGCAGTACTTC | - | TRBJ2-7 | TRBV7-2 | TRBD2
CASSYTGGTEAFF | TGTGCCAGCAGTTACACAGGGGGAACTGAAGCTTTCTTT | once | TRBJ1-1 | TRBV6-5 | TRBD1
CASTYGPGADTQYF | TGTGCCAGCACCTACGGGCCTGGGGCAGATACGCAGTATTTT | - | TRBJ2-3 | TRBV27 | -
CASSQGLAGRNEQYF | TGTGCCAGCAGCCAGGGACTAGCGGGAAGAAACGAGCAGTACTTC | - | TRBJ2-7 | TRBV7-3 | TRBD2
CASSQEDGLSYEQYF | TGTGCCAGCAGCCAAGAAGACGGACTGTCATACGAGCAGTACTTC | - | TRBJ2-7 | TRBV4-2 | -
CASSTYSDWSGYTF | TGTGCCAGCAGCACCTACAGTGACTGGTCGGGCTACACCTTC | - | TRBJ1-2 | TRBV9 | -